The source of this TCR beta chain is a study of blood T cell repertoires in COVID-19. There are 15 residues in the CDR3. Germline CDR1 MDHEN, CDR2 SYDVKM. V dropped 6 bases and J dropped 5; count of bases not matched to a gene: 9. The repertoire was sequenced with immunoSEQ multiplex PCR; TCRdb's copy has only in-frame clones and lacks some. This table holds around 180,000 clones, around 85% found once. Sequenced: peripheral blood. The sequence was collected from a person aged 70 to 85 with COVID-19, enrolled during active disease. The chain joins TRBV28 to TRBJ2-2; 7 bases map to TRBD1. The CDR3 region is CASRRTGAWTGELFF. CDR3 nucleotide sequence: TGTGCCAGCAGGCGTACAGGGGCGTGGACCGGGGAGCTGTTTTTT.